This entry is about one T cell receptor beta chain. Its specificity is unknown. The length of the CDR3 is 16 residues. Per the germline V gene, CDR1 is SGHTA and CDR2 is FQGNSA. V was pared by 5 bases and J by 0 bases, with 6 bases of the junction left unmatched. Only in-frame clones appear in the TCRdb table, and some are missing; sequencing was by immunoSEQ multiplex PCR. Among 100,000 to 150,000 clones listed, roughly 90% were seen once. The data are from a study of T cell responses to AZD1222 COVID-19 vaccine. Findings and caveats of the study: In a largely white British group with more females than males, clonal diversity was possibly underestimated. Dominant at 160-218 and 743-854, vaccine-associated CD4 TCRs also spanned spike. Increased Spike-specific TCR breadth and depth were observed after two AZD1222 doses. Seropositive status at baseline applied to only a handful of AZD1222 recipients.

Material: peripheral blood, obtained on day 0 of AZD1222 vaccination. The TCR was taken from an adult in good health. The chain carries TRBV7-2 and TRBJ2-2; 7 nucleotides agree with TRBD2. The CDR3 loop reads CASSLAGVSNTGELFF. The CDR3 DNA sequence: TGTGCCAGCAGCCTTGCGGGGGTCTCGAACACCGGGGAGCTGTTTTTT.